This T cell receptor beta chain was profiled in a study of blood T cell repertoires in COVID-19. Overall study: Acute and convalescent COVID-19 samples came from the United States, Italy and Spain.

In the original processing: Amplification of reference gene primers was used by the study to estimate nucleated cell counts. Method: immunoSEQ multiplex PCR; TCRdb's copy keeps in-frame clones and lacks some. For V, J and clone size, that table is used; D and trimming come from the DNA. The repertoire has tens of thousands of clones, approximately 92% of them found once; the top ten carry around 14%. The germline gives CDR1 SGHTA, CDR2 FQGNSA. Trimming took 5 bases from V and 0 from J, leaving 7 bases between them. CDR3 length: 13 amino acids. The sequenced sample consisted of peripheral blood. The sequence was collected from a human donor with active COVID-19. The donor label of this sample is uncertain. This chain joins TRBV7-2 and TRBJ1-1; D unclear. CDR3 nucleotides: TGTGCCAGCAGCGTCGCGATGAACACTGAAGCTTTCTTT. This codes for CASSVAMNTEAFF.